This T cell receptor (beta chain) was sequenced in a study of blood T cell repertoires in COVID-19. Study details: Some COVID-19 samples were acute and others convalescent; all came from the United States, Italy and Spain.

Using immunoSEQ multiplex PCR, the repertoire was profiled, and TCRdb retains in-frame clones only, with some absent. The table has around 170,000 clones, just over 85% seen once; the top ten hold around 8.6%. V shed 2 bases and J 4 bases; nucleotides not matched to a gene: 7. CDR3 size: 15 residues. Germline CDR1 reads SGHTA; CDR2 reads FQGNSA. The TCR sequence derives from a man between 50 and 59 years old with active or convalescent COVID-19. The chain employs TRBV7-2 and TRBJ2-7, with 8 positions matching TRBD2. Sequences were obtained from peripheral blood. As DNA, the CDR3 is TGTGCCAGCAGCTTAACGGGGGGGGAGTTTTACGAGCAGTACTTC. This codes for CASSLTGGEFYEQYF.